This T cell receptor beta chain was identified during a study of cytomegalovirus exposure and HLA in healthy donors. This CDR3 has 16 residues. V lost 0 bases, J lost 5 bases, and 4 bases stayed unmatched. Germline loops: CDR1 MGHRA, CDR2 YSYEKL. PCR was performed using 60 Vbeta and 13 Jbeta primers. The protocol was immunoSEQ multiplex PCR, while the TCRdb copy is restricted to in-frame clones and leaves out a portion. The sample gives under 150,000 clones, around 73% of which show up once; 1% to 1.5% is in the top ten. There are a few counts of this clone. The sample consisted of PBMCs. The receptor comes from a man aged 45 to 65 in good health and CMV-seronegative. The chain employs TRBV4-1 and TRBJ2-7; 13 positions match TRBD2. This chain's CDR3 is CASSQDRTSGSHEQYF. Written as DNA, the CDR3 is TGCGCCAGCAGCCAAGATCGGACTAGCGGGAGTCACGAGCAGTACTTC.